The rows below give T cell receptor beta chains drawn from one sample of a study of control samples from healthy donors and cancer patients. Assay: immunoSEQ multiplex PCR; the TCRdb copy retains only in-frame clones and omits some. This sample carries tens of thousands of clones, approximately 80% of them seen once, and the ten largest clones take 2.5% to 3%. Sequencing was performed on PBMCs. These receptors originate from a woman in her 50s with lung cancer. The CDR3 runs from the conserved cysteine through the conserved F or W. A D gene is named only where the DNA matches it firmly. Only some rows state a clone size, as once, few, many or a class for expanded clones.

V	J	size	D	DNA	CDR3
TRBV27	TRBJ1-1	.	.	TGTGCCAGCAGTAGGCGGGGGCTTTTGAATGCTGAAGCTTTCTTT	CASSRRGLLNAEAFF
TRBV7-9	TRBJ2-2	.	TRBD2	TGTGCCAGCAGCCCAATAGCGGGGGGACTGAACACCGGGGAGCTGTTTTTT	CASSPIAGGLNTGELFF
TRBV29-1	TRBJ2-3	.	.	TGCAGCGTGGGGGGTCCGGGGTCTAGCACAGATACGCAGTATTTT	CSVGGPGSSTDTQYF
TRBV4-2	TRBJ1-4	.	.	TGTGCCAGCAGCGGGGACGGAGCAACTAATGAAAAACTGTTTTTT	CASSGDGATNEKLFF
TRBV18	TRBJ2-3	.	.	TGTGCCAGCTCCCCGGAAGAGAGTACGCAGTATTTT	CASSPEESTQYF
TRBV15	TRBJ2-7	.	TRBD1	TGTGCCACCAGCAGAGAAACACCCGGACAGGGTTACGAGCAGTACTTC	CATSRETPGQGYEQYF
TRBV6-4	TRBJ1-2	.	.	TGTGCCAGCAGTGAGGAGTCAGGGCCTAACTATGGCTACACCTTC	CASSEESGPNYGYTF
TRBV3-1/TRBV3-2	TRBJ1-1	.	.	TGTGCCAGCAGCCCTTTGGGGGCTACTGAAGCTTTCTTT	CASSPLGATEAFF
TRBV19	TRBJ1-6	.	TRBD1	TGTGCCAGTAGGACCCCTGGACAGGGCTATAATTCACCCCTCCACTTT	CASRTPGQGYNSPLHF
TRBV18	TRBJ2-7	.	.	TGTGCCAGCTCACCAACTTACAGCTACGAGCAGTACTTC	CASSPTYSYEQYF
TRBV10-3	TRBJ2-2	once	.	TGTGCCATCAGTCAACAGGGGGGGACGAACACCGTGGAGCTGTTTTTT	CAISQQGGTNTVELFF
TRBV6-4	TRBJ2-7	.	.	TGTGCCAGCAGTGTATACGGGGGCCCAGACTACGAGCAGTACTTC	CASSVYGGPDYEQYF
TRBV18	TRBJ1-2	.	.	TGTGCCAGCTCACCAATTATAGGGTTTGATGGCTACACCTTC	CASSPIIGFDGYTF
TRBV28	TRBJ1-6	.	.	TGTGCCAGCAGTTTAAAGCTGCCTCTCGGGTGGTCACCCCTCCACTTT	CASSLKLPLGWSPLHF
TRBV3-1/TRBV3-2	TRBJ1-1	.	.	TGTGCCAGCAGCCAACCGCTGGGAAACACTGAAGCTTTCTTT	CASSQPLGNTEAFF
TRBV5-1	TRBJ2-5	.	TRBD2	TGCGCCAGCACTCTGCGGGGAGCGGGGGGGCCGAAGACCCAGTACTTC	CASTLRGAGGPKTQYF
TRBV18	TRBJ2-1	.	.	TGTGCCAGCTCACCGACAGTCAATGAGCAGTTCTTC	CASSPTVNEQFF
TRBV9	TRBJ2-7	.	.	TGTGCCAGCAGCGTAGTCGTGGGCTCCTACGAGCAGTACTTC	CASSVVVGSYEQYF
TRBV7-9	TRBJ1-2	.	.	TGTGCCAGCAGCGCTTCGGACCGAGGTCCTGGATATGGCTACACCTTC	CASSASDRGPGYGYTF
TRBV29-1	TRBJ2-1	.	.	TGCAGCGTCCGCAGTTACAATGAGCAGTTCTTC	CSVRSYNEQFF
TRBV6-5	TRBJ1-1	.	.	TGTGCCAGCAGTTCCCTAATGAACACTGAAGCTTTCTTT	CASSSLMNTEAFF
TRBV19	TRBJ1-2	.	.	TGTGCCAGTAGTTTCGGGACGAACTATGGCTACACCTTC	CASSFGTNYGYTF
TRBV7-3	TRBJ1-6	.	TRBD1	TGTGCCAGCAGCTACACCGGGACAGAGAATTCACCCCTCCACTTT	CASSYTGTENSPLHF
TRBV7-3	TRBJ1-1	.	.	TGTGCCAGCAGCTTATTCCCGAACACTGAAGCTTTCTTT	CASSLFPNTEAFF
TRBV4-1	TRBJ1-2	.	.	TGCGCCAGCAGCTCCTGGTTTAGTCAGGGAGGTGGCTACACCTTC	CASSSWFSQGGGYTF
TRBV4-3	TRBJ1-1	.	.	TGCGCCAGCAGCCAAGATCTTGCCCTGAACACTGAAGCTTTCTTT	CASSQDLALNTEAFF
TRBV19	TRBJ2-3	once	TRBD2	TGTGCCAGTAATCGCGGGGGGGCGGGAGATACGCAGTATTTT	CASNRGGAGDTQYF
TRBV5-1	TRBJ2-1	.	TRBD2	TGCGCCAGCAGCTTGGTGACTAGCGGGGCCTACAATGAGCAGTTCTTC	CASSLVTSGAYNEQFF
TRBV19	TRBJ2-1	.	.	TGTGCCAGTAGTATAGGGCGGGAAAATGAGCAGTTCTTC	CASSIGRENEQFF
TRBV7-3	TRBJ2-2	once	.	TGTGCCAGCAGCTTAGGGGCCGGGGAGCTGTTTTTT	CASSLGAGELFF
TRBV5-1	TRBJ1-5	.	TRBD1	TGCGCCAGCAGCTTGGCCGGGACAGTCAATCAGCCCCAGCATTTT	CASSLAGTVNQPQHF
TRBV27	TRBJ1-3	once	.	TGTGCCAGCAGTTTATCCTCCCTGAGCTCTGGAAACACCATATATTTT	CASSLSSLSSGNTIYF
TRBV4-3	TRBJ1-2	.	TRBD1	TGCGCCAGCAGCCAAGATTTGGACAGGACCTACACCTTC	CASSQDLDRTYTF
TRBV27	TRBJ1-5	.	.	TGTGCCAGCAGGAGCGGGGGGGGCAATCAGCCCCAGCATTTT	CASRSGGGNQPQHF
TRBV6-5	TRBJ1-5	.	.	TGTGCCAGCAGCACTGGCAATCAGCCCCAGCATTTT	CASSTGNQPQHF
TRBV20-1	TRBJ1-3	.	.	TGCAGTGCTAGTCAGGGAAACACCATATATTTT	CSASQGNTIYF
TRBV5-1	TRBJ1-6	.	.	TGCGCCAGCAGCTTGGAGGGGACATACAATTCACCCCTCCACTTT	CASSLEGTYNSPLHF
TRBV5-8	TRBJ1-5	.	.	TGTGCCAGCAGCTTTAGGGGGGGTTCGGTTAGCAATCAGCCCCAGCATTTT	CASSFRGGSVSNQPQHF
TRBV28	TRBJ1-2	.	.	TGTGCCAGCAAAGGGAGCTTCTATGGCTACACCTTC	CASKGSFYGYTF
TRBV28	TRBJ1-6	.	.	TGTGCCAGCAGTTTACGTTGGACACCAGATAATTCACCCCTCCACTTT	CASSLRWTPDNSPLHF
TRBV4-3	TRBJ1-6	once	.	TGCGCCAGCAGCCAAGATTGGGACCCACTTATTTCACCCCTCCACTTT	CASSQDWDPLISPLHF